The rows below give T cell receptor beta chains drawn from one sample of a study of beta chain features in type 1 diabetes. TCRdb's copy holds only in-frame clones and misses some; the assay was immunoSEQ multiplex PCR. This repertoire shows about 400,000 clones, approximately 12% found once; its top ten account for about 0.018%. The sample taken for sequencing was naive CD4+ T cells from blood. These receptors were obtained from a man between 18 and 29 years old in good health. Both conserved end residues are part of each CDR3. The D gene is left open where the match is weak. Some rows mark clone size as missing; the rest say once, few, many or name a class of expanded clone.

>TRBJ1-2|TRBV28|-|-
CATNGYTF
TGTGCCACTAATGGCTACACCTTC
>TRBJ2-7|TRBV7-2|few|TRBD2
CASSSTSGLLVEQYF
TGTGCCAGCAGCTCGACTAGCGGCTTACTAGTCGAGCAGTACTTC
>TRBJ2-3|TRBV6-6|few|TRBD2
CASSSRTSGTDTQYF
TGTGCCAGCAGTTCACGGACTAGCGGGACAGATACGCAGTATTTT
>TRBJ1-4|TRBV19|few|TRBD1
CASRETGGPREKLFF
TGTGCCAGTAGAGAGACAGGGGGACCGCGAGAAAAACTGTTTTTT
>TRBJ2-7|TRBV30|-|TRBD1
CAGKGQGELRTYEQYF
TGTGCCGGTAAGGGACAGGGCGAATTAAGGACCTACGAGCAGTACTTC
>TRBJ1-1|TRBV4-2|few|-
CASSQQGVSTEAFF
TGTGCCAGCAGCCAGCAGGGTGTGAGTACTGAAGCTTTCTTT
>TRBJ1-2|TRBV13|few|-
CASSLGGLYGYTF
TGTGCCAGCAGCTTAGGGGGGCTCTATGGCTACACCTTC
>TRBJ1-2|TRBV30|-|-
CAWSVAGDSGYTF
TGTGCCTGGAGTGTAGCTGGGGACTCAGGCTACACCTTC
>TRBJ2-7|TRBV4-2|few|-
CASSQRAGATEQYF
TGTGCCAGCAGCCAAAGGGCAGGGGCGACCGAGCAGTACTTC
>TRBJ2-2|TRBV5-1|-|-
CASSTIRGGNTGELFF
TGCGCCAGCAGCACGATTCGAGGGGGGAACACCGGGGAGCTGTTTTTT
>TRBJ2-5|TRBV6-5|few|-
CASTRRRETQYF
TGTGCCAGCACCAGAAGGAGGGAGACCCAGTACTTC
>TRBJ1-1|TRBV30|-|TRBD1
CAWSGQGGTEAFF
TGTGCCTGGAGCGGACAGGGGGGCACTGAAGCTTTCTTT
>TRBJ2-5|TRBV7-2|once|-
CASSNTGRLHF
TGTGCCAGCAGTAATACCGGCAGGTTACACTTC
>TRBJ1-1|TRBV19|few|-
CASSAGVNTEAFF
TGTGCCAGTTCGGCAGGGGTGAACACTGAAGCTTTCTTT
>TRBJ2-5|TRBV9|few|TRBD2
CASSVASSGRVGKETQYF
TGTGCCAGCAGCGTAGCGTCTAGCGGGAGGGTGGGGAAGGAGACCCAGTACTTC
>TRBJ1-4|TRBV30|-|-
CAGAGTNEKLFF
TGTGCCGGAGCGGGAACTAATGAAAAACTGTTTTTT
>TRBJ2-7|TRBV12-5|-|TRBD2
CASGPRGGIYEQYF
TGTGCTAGTGGCCCCCGGGGAGGGATCTACGAGCAGTACTTC
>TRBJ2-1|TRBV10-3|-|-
CAISESRGSSSYNEQFF
TGTGCCATCAGTGAGTCGAGAGGGTCCTCCTCCTACAATGAGCAGTTCTTC
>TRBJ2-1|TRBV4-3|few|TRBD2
CASQRAFPGLAGGTLSYNEQFF
TGCGCCAGCCAGCGGGCCTTTCCGGGACTAGCGGGAGGTACACTCTCCTACAATGAGCAGTTCTTC
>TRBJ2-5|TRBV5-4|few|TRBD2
CASSGRGWETQYF
TGTGCCAGCAGCGGGAGGGGTTGGGAGACCCAGTACTTC
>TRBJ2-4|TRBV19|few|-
CASSQLGEAKNIQYF
TGTGCCAGTAGTCAGCTAGGAGAAGCCAAAAACATTCAGTACTTC
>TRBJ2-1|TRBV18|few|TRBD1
CASSPRDRLYGQFF
TGTGCCAGCTCACCTCGGGACAGGTTATATGGGCAGTTCTTC
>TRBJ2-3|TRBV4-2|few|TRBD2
CASSPRGTSGGVSTDTQYF
TGTGCCAGCAGCCCCCGAGGGACTAGCGGGGGGGTTAGCACAGATACGCAGTATTTT
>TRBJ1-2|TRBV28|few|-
CASTAGRENGYTF
TGTGCCAGCACCGCCGGACGGGAAAATGGCTACACCTTC
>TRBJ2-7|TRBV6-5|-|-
CASSYSAHRTTYEQYF
TGTGCCAGCAGTTACTCGGCGCACAGGACTACCTACGAGCAGTACTTC
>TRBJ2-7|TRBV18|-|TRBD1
CASSPRDSSYEQYF
TGTGCCAGCTCACCCCGGGACAGTTCCTACGAGCAGTACTTC
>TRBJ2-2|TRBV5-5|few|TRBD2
CASSRIAGDRTGELFF
TGTGCCAGCAGCCGTATAGCGGGAGATCGCACCGGGGAGCTGTTTTTT
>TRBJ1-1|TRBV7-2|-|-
CASSLLPENTEAFF
TGTGCCAGCAGCTTACTCCCAGAGAACACTGAAGCTTTCTTT
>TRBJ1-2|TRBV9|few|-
CASSERRHGYTF
TGTGCCAGCAGCGAGAGGAGGCATGGCTACACCTTC
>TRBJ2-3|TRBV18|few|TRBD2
CASSEGLADTDTQYF
TGTGCCAGCTCAGAAGGACTAGCGGATACAGATACGCAGTATTTT
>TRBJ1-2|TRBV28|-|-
CASSSEGGFYGYTF
TGTGCCAGCAGTTCGGAGGGGGGGTTCTATGGCTACACCTTC
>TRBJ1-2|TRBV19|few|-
CASSRRDGYTF
TGTGCCAGTAGTCGGAGGGATGGCTACACCTTC
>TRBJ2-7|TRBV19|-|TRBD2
CAPTLDRVGLAGRKAYEQYF
TGTGCTCCAACTCTCGACAGGGTGGGACTAGCGGGACGGAAAGCCTACGAGCAGTACTTC
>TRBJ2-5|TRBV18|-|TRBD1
CASSPGTDQETQYF
TGTGCCAGCTCACCGGGGACAGACCAAGAGACCCAGTACTTC
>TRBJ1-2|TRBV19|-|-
CASSMPAGDGYTF
TGTGCCAGTAGTATGCCGGCAGGGGATGGCTACACCTTC
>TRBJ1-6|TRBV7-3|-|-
CASSLNRRYSPLHF
TGTGCCAGCAGCTTAAACAGGCGTTATTCACCCCTCCACTTT
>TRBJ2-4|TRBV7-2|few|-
CASRVGGAKNIQYF
TGTGCCAGCCGTGTAGGAGGGGCCAAAAACATTCAGTACTTC
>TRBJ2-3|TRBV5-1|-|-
CASSLSGRIRTDTQYF
TGCGCCAGCAGCTTGTCGGGTAGAATAAGGACAGATACGCAGTATTTT
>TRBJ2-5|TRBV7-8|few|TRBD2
CASSPEGTSGETQYF
TGTGCCAGCAGCCCGGAGGGGACTAGCGGGGAGACCCAGTACTTC
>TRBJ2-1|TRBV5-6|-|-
CASSLTAYNEQFF
TGTGCCAGCAGCTTAACAGCTTACAATGAGCAGTTCTTC
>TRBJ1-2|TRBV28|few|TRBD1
CASSSGQASSGYTF
TGTGCCAGCAGTTCGGGACAGGCTTCGAGTGGCTACACCTTC
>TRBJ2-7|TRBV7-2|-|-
CASSSWTGAYEQYF
TGTGCCAGCAGCTCTTGGACGGGAGCCTACGAGCAGTACTTC
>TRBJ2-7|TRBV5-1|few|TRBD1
CASRMTGAPYEQYF
TGCGCCAGCAGGATGACAGGGGCACCCTACGAGCAGTACTTC
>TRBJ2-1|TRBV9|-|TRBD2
CASSVLAGGNNEQFF
TGTGCCAGCAGCGTACTAGCGGGGGGCAACAATGAGCAGTTCTTC
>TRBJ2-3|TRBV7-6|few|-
CASSRLPGLDTQYF
TGTGCCAGCAGCCGACTTCCTGGGTTAGATACGCAGTATTTT
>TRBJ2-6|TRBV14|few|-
CASSPRGWTVSSGANVLTF
TGTGCCAGCAGCCCCCGGGGGTGGACTGTAAGCTCTGGGGCCAACGTCCTGACTTTC
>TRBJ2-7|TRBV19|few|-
CASKAAGVDEQYF
TGTGCCAGTAAAGCTGCAGGGGTTGACGAGCAGTACTTC
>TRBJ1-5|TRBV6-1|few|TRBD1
CASGTGTNQPQHF
TGTGCCAGCGGGACAGGGACTAATCAGCCCCAGCATTTT
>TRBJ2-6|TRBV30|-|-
CAWSVGRSGANVLTF
TGTGCCTGGAGTGTCGGCAGGTCTGGGGCCAACGTCCTGACTTTC
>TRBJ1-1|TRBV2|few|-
CASRRTATLNTEAFF
TGTGCCAGCAGAAGGACAGCAACCTTGAACACTGAAGCTTTCTTT
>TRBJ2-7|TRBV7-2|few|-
CASSLGADRSYEQYF
TGTGCCAGCAGCTTAGGGGCAGATCGATCCTACGAGCAGTACTTC
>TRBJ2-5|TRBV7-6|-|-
CASSQSGTRQETQYF
TGTGCCAGCAGCCAGAGCGGAACCCGCCAAGAGACCCAGTACTTC
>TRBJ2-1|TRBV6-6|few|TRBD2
CASSYSLAGPFF
TGTGCCAGCAGTTACTCACTAGCGGGGCCGTTCTTC
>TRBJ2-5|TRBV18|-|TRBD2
CASSPKGLAGETQYF
TGTGCCAGCTCACCGAAAGGACTAGCAGGAGAGACCCAGTACTTC
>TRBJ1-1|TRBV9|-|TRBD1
CASSGRSGQRIEAFF
TGTGCCAGCAGCGGAAGATCGGGACAGAGGATTGAAGCTTTCTTT